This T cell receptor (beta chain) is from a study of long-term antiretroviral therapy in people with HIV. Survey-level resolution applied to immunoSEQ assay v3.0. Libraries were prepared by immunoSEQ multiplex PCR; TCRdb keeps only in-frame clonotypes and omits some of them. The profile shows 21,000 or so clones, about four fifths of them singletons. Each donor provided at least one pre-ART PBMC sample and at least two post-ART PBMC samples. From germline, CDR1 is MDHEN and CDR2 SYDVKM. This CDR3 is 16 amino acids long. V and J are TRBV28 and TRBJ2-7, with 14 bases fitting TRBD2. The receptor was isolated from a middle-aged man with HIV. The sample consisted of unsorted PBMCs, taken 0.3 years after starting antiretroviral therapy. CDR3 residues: CATGTSGREIFHEQYF. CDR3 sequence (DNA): TGTGCGACCGGGACTAGCGGGAGAGAAATATTTCACGAGCAGTACTTC.